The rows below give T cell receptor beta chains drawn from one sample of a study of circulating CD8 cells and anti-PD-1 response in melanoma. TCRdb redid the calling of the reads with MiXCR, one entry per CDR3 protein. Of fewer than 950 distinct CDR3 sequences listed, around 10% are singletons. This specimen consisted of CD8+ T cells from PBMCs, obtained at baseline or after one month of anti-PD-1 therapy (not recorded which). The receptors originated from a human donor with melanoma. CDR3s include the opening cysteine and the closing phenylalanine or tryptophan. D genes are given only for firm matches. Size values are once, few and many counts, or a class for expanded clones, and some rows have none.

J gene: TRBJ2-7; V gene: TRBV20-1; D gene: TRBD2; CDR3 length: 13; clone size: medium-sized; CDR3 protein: CSAQRGAQYEQYF; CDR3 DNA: TGCAGTGCCCAGCGGGGGGCTCAGTACGAGCAGTACTTC
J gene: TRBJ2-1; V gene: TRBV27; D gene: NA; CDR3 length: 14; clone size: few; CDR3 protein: CASSPLAAGNEQFF; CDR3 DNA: TGTGCCAGCAGCCCATTAGCGGCCGGCAATGAGCAGTTCTTC
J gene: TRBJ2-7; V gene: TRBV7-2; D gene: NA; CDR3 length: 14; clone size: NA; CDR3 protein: CASSFNSGVGEQYF; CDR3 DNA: TGTGCCAGCAGCTTCAACTCGGGCGTTGGAGAGCAGTACTTC
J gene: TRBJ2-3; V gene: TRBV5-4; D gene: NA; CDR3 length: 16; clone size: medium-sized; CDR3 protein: CASRHETGPITDTQYF; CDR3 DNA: TGTGCCAGCAGACACGAAACCGGGCCCATCACAGATACGCAGTATTTT
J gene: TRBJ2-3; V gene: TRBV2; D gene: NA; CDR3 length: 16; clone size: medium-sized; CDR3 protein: CASSVQLGSSTDTQYF; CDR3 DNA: TGTGCCAGCAGTGTGCAGCTGGGGAGTAGCACAGATACGCAGTATTTT
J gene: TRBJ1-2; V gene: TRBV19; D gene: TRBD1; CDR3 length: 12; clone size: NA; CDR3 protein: CATGQGYYGYTF; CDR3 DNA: TGTGCCACCGGACAGGGTTACTATGGCTACACCTTC
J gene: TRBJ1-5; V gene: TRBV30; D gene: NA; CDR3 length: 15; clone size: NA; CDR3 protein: CAWSAGDTRNQPQHF; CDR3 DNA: TGTGCCTGGAGTGCCGGAGACACCCGGAATCAGCCCCAGCATTTT
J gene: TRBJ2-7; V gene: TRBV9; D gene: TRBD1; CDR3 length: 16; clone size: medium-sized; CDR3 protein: CASSVAGTGGFYEQYF; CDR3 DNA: TGTGCCAGCAGCGTGGCCGGGACAGGGGGCTTTTACGAGCAGTACTTC
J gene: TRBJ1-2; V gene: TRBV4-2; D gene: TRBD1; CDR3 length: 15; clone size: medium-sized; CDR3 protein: CASSQARGRTDGYTF; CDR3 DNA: TGTGCCAGCAGCCAAGCCAGGGGGCGAACGGATGGCTACACCTTC
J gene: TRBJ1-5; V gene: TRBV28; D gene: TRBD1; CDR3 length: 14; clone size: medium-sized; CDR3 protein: CASSLGQGNQPQHF; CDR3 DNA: TGTGCCAGCAGTTTGGGACAGGGTAATCAGCCCCAGCATTTT
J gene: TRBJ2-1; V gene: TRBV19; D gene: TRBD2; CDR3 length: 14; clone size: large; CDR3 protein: CATTVGGDGNEQFF; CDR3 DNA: TGTGCCACCACTGTGGGGGGGGACGGCAATGAGCAGTTCTTC
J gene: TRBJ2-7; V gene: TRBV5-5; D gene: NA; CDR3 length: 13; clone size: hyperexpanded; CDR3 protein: CASRTGNSYEQYF; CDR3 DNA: TGTGCCAGCAGAACAGGCAACTCCTACGAGCAGTACTTC
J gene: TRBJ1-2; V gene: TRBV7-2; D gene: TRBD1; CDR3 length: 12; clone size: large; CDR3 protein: CASSLTGVGYTF; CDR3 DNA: TGTGCCAGCAGCCTTACAGGGGTCGGCTACACCTTC
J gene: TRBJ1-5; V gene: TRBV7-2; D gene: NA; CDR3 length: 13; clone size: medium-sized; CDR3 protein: CASSLDGNQPQHF; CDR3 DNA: TGTGCCAGCAGCTTAGATGGCAATCAGCCCCAGCATTTT
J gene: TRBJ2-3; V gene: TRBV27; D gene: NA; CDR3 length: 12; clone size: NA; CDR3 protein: CASSFPPDTQYF; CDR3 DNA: TGTGCCAGCAGTTTCCCACCGGATACGCAGTATTTT
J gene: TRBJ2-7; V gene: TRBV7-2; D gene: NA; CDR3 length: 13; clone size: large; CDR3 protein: CASSFGVGWEQYF; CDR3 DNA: TGTGCCAGCAGCTTTGGTGTGGGCTGGGAGCAGTACTTC
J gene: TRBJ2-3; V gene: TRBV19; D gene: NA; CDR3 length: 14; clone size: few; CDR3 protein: CASSASLGTDTQYF; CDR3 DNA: TGTGCCAGTAGTGCATCCCTCGGCACAGATACGCAGTATTTT
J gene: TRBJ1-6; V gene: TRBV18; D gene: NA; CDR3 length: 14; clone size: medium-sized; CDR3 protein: CASSPVDEGAPLHF; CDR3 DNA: TGTGCCAGCTCACCAGTGGACGAGGGGGCACCCCTCCACTTT
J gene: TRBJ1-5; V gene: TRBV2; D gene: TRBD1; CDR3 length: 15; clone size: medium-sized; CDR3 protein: CASSNTGASNQPQHF; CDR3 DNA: TGTGCCAGCAGTAATACAGGGGCAAGCAATCAGCCCCAGCATTTT
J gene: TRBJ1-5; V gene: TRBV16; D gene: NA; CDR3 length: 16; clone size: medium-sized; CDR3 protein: CASSQLTDWSNQPQHF; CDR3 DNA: TGTGCCAGCAGCCAGTTGACAGATTGGAGCAATCAGCCCCAGCATTTT
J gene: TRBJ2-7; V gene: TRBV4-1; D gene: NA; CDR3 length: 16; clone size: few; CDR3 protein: CASSQDSGTGTYEQYF; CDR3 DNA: TGCGCCAGCAGCCAAGACTCCGGGACGGGAACCTACGAGCAGTACTTC
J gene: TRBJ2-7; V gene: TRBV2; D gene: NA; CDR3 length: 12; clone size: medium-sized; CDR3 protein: CASSIASYEQYF; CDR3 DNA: TGTGCCAGCAGCATTGCCTCCTACGAGCAGTACTTC
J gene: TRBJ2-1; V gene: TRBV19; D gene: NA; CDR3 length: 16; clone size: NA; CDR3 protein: CASSRAGARSYNEQFF; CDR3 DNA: TGTGCCAGTAGTAGGGCAGGGGCCAGGTCCTACAATGAGCAGTTCTTC
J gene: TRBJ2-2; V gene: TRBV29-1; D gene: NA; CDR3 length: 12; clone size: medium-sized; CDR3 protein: CSVEGQTGELFF; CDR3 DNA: TGCAGCGTTGAAGGACAGACCGGGGAGCTGTTTTTT
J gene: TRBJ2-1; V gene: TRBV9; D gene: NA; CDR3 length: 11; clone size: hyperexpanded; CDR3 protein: CASGGMKEQFF; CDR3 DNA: TGTGCCAGCGGGGGGATGAAGGAGCAGTTCTTC
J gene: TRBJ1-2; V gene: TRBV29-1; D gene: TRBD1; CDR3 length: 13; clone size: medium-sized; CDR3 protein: CSVGGQGGYGYTF; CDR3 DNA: TGCAGCGTTGGAGGACAGGGAGGCTATGGCTACACCTTC
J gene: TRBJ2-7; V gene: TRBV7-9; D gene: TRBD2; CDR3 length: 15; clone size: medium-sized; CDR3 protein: CASSPREDRTYEQYF; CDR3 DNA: TGTGCCAGCAGCCCCCGGGAGGACCGGACCTACGAGCAGTACTTC
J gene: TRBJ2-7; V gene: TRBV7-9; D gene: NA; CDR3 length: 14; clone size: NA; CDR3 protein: CASSLALRGYEQYF; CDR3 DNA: TGTGCCAGCAGCTTAGCGCTAAGGGGGTACGAGCAGTACTTC
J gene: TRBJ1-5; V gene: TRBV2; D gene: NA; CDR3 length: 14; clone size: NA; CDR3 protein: CASSEAIENQPHHF; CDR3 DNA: TGTGCCAGCAGTGAAGCGATTGAGAACCAGCCCCATCATTTT
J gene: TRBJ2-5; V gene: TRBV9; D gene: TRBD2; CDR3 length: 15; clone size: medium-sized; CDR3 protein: CASSPRIGLEETQYF; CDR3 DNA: TGTGCCAGCAGCCCACGAATCGGACTAGAAGAGACCCAGTACTTC
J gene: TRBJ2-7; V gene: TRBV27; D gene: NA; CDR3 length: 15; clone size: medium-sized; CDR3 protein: CASSRILGTTGEQYF; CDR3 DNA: TGTGCCAGCAGCCGAATCCTCGGGACGACGGGCGAGCAGTACTTC
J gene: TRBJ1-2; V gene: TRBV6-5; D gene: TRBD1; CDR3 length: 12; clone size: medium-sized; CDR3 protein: CASTSTGRGYTF; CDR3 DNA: TGTGCCAGCACCTCGACAGGGAGAGGCTACACCTTC
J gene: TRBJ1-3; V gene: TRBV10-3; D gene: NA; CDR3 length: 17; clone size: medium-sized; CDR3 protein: CAISETGGGSTGKTIYF; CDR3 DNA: TGTGCCATCAGTGAGACCGGTGGAGGGTCAACTGGAAAAACCATATATTTT
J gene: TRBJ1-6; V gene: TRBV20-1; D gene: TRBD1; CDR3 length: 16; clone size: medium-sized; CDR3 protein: CSARGYGQGINSPLHF; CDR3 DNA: TGCAGTGCTAGAGGATATGGACAGGGGATTAATTCACCCCTCCACTTT
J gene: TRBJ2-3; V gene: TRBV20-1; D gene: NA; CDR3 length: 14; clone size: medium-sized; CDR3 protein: CSASELGGTDTQYF; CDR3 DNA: TGCAGTGCTAGCGAGCTAGGTGGGACAGATACGCAGTATTTT
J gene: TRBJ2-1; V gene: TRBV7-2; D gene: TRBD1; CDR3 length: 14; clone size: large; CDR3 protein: CASVPGQGYNEQFF; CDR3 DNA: TGTGCCAGCGTCCCGGGACAGGGGTACAATGAGCAGTTCTTC
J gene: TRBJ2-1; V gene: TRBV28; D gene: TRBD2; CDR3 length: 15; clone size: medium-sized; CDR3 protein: CASSFPGTSQCEQFF; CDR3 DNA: TGTGCCAGCAGTTTCCCCGGGACTAGCCAATGTGAGCAGTTCTTC
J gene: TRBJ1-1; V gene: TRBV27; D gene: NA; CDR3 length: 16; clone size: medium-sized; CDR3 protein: CASTPVAGIMNTEAFF; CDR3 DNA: TGTGCCAGCACCCCGGTAGCAGGGATCATGAACACTGAAGCTTTCTTT
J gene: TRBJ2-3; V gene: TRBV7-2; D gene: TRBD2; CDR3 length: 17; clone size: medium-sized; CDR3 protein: CASSLDSSGSGEDTQYF; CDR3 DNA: TGTGCCAGCAGCTTGGATTCTAGCGGCTCAGGCGAAGATACGCAGTATTTT
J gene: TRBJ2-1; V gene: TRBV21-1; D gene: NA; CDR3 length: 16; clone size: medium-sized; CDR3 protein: CASSRPGTSIPNEQFF; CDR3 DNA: TGTGCCAGCAGCAGGCCCGGGACTAGCATTCCCAATGAGCAGTTCTTC
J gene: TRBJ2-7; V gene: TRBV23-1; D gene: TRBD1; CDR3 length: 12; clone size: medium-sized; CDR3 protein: CASKQGCAEQYF; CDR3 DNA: TGCGCCAGCAAACAGGGGTGTGCCGAGCAGTACTTC
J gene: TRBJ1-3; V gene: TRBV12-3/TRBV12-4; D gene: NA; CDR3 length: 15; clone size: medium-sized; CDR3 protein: CASSFLGVAGNTIYF; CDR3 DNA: TGTGCCAGCAGTTTTCTGGGGGTGGCTGGAAACACCATATATTTT
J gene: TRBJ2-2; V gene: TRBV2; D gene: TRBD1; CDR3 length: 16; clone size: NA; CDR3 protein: CASSEVQGAGTGELFF; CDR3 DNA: TGTGCCAGCAGTGAAGTCCAGGGGGCTGGAACCGGGGAGCTGTTTTTT
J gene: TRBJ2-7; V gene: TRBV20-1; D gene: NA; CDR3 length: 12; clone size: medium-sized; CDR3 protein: CSANEGTYEQYF; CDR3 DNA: TGCAGTGCCAATGAGGGGACCTACGAGCAGTACTTC
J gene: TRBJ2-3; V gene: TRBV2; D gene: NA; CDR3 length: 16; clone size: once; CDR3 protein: CASARTHGLSTDTQYF; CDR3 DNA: TGTGCCAGCGCCCGAACTCATGGTCTGAGCACAGATACGCAGTATTTT
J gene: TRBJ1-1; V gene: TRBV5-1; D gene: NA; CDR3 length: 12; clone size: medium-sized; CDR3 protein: CASSLANTEAFF; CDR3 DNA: TGCGCCAGCAGCTTGGCTAACACTGAAGCTTTCTTT
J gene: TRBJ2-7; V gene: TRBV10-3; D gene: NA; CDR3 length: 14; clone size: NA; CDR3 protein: CAIRPEEAIYEQYF; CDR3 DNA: TGTGCCATCAGACCAGAGGAGGCCATCTACGAGCAGTACTTC